This T cell receptor beta chain was obtained from a study of beta chain features in type 1 diabetes. Study results and limitations: Moderate but significant shortening of TCRB CDR3s was recorded in all four CD4+ subsets from Type 1 diabetes patients. The cDNA sequencing approach could over-represent high-TCR-expressing cells.

Trimming removed 0 bases from V and 4 bases from J, with 9 bases in between. The germline gives CDR1 KGHSH, CDR2 LQKENI. The length of the CDR3 is 15 residues. This clone has just a few counts. Its target is unknown. Sorting with CD45RO/CCR7/CD25/CD127/CD95/CD27 yielded naive, central memory, regulatory and stem-like memory CD4+ cells. The study reverse transcribed the entire isolated RNA, so it sequenced expressed TCRB transcripts. Only in-frame clones appear in the TCRdb table, and some are missing; sequencing was by immunoSEQ multiplex PCR. The sample records 350,000 to 400,000 clones, about 16% being singletons.

This TCR was sampled from a woman between 18 and 30 years old in good health. The sample was naive CD4+ T cells from blood. The chain links TRBV18 to TRBJ1-4, with D uncertain. CDR3: CASSPPEAGNEKLFF. CDR3 DNA: TGTGCCAGCTCACCACCCGAGGCGGGTAATGAAAAACTGTTTTTT.